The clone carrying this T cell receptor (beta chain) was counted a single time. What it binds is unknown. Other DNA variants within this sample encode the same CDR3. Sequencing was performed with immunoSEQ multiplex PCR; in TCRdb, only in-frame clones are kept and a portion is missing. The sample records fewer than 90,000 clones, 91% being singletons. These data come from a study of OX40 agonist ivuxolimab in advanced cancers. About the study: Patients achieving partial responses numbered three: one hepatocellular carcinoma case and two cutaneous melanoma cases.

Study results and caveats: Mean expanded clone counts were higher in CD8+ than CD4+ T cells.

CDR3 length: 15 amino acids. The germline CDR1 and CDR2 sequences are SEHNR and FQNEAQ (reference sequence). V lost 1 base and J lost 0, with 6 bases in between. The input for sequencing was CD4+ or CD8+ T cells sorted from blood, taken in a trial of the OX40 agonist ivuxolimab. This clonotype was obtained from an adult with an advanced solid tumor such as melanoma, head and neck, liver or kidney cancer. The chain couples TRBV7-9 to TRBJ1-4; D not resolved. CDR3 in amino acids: CASSLDGATNEKLFF. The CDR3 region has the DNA TGTGCCAGCAGCTTAGACGGCGCAACTAATGAAAAACTGTTTTTT.